This T cell receptor (beta chain) was observed in a study of shared clonotypes between healthy human individuals. Evenly divided among several immunoSEQ plates was the genomic DNA of each subset. TCRdb's copy holds only in-frame clones and misses some; the assay was immunoSEQ multiplex PCR. The sample consists of fewer than 400,000 clones, over 65% of them appearing once. Germline V gives CDR1 SQVTM, CDR2 ANQGSEA. The V end lost 6 bases, the J end lost 2 bases, and 14 bases lay between the germline ends. The CDR3 length is 13 residues. Notes on the study in general: Naive CD4 clonotypes overlapped across a handful of donors at approximately 5.5%.

This clone came up many times. What it binds is unknown. This TCR was sampled from a young man in good health. The sequenced material came from memory CD4+ T cells sorted from blood. Subset described: CD45RA-negative fraction. The chain joins TRBV29-1 to TRBJ2-7, with D unresolved. The CDR3 coding sequence is TGCAGCGTATCTACGCCGGCAGCCTACGAGCAGTACTTC. Translated, it gives CSVSTPAAYEQYF.